The 8 T cell receptor beta chains below come from one sample, sequenced in a study of monozygotic twins with inflammatory bowel disease. After re-calling the 5' RACE reads, TCRdb lists one entry per CDR3 protein, DNA absent. This listing includes about 450,000 distinct CDR3 sequences. Sequenced sample: blood. These receptor sequences come from a human donor with ulcerative colitis or Crohn's disease, or a healthy co-twin of an affected twin (not recorded which).

The chain has TRBV29-1 and TRBJ1-5; the D call of TRBD1 rests on TCRdb alone, since no DNA is present to check it. This CDR3 contains 13 residues. The germline CDR1 and CDR2 sequences are SQVTM and ANQGSEA. The CDR3 sequence is CSVVTGGNQPQHF.

The CDR3 sequence is CASSLGPDYNSPLHF. The chain has TRBV12-3 or TRBV12-4 and TRBJ1-6. The CDR3 spans 15 residues.

The rearrangement uses TRBV18 and TRBJ1-2; the D gene TCRdb calls, TRBD1, cannot be checked with no DNA. CDR1 and CDR2 from the germline V gene are KGHSH and LQKENI. The CDR3 has 15 residues. Here the CDR3 reads CASSPGRASNYGYTF.

The chain carries TRBV6-5 and TRBJ2-3; no DNA is available, so the TRBD2 call from TCRdb remains unchecked. Per the germline V gene, CDR1 is MNHEY and CDR2 is SVGAGI. The CDR3 is 16 amino acids. The CDR3 here is CASSYRRGAGTDTQYF.

The chain links TRBV19 to TRBJ2-3; as DNA is missing, the TRBD2 call by TCRdb cannot be tested. The CDR3 consists of 16 residues. CDR1 and CDR2 (germline): LNHDA, SQIVND (reference sequence). The CDR3 here is CASSYGTSGATDTQYF.

This chain uses TRBV12-3 or TRBV12-4 with TRBJ2-2; absent DNA, TCRdb's TRBD1 call cannot be checked. The CDR3 has 15 residues. The CDR3 sequence is CASSLGGLGTGELFF.

The chain couples TRBV20-1 to TRBJ2-7. CDR1 and CDR2 from the germline V gene are DFQATT and SNEGSKA (reference sequence). The CDR3 loop spans 13 amino acids. The CDR3 is CSARSAASYEQYF.

CDR3 loop: CASSLGDRAGNEQFF. The chain recombines TRBV5-1 with TRBJ2-1; the D gene TCRdb calls, TRBD1, cannot be checked with no DNA. This CDR3 comprises 15 residues. Germline loops: CDR1 SGHRS, CDR2 YFSETQ.